Sequencing of this T cell receptor (beta chain) was carried out in a study of OX40 agonist ivuxolimab in advanced cancers. V lost 2 bases and J 3 bases, leaving 17 bases between the germline ends. Germline V gene data show CDR1 as PRHDT and CDR2 as FYEKMQ (reference sequence). The CDR3 is 17 residues long. Here immunoSEQ multiplex PCR was the method, and the copy in TCRdb shows in-frame clones only, minus some. Of roughly 98,000 clones listed, about four fifths are singletons. This material consisted of CD4+ or CD8+ T cells sorted from blood, taken in a trial of the OX40 agonist ivuxolimab. This clonotype originated in an adult with an advanced solid tumor such as melanoma, head and neck, liver or kidney cancer. This rearrangement joins TRBV13 to TRBJ1-3; a possible D gene is TRBD1 (6 bases). This CDR3 reads CASSLRRKTGIGNTIYF. CDR3 bases: TGTGCCAGCAGCTTACGCCGGAAAACAGGGATTGGAAACACCATATATTTT. Together with reference TRBV13 and TRBJ1-3, the CDR3 gives the full variable domain: AAGVIQSPRHLIKEKRETATLKCYPIPRHDTVYWYQQGPGQDPQFLISFYEKMQSDKGSIPDRFSAQQFSDYHSELNMSSLELGDSALYFCASSLRRKTGIGNTIYFGEGSWLTVV.